These 27 T cell receptor beta chains share one sample of origin, sequenced in a study of OX40 agonist ivuxolimab in advanced cancers. Data came from immunoSEQ multiplex PCR; TCRdb stores just in-frame clones and leaves some out. This repertoire shows about 34,000 clones, 70% to 80% found once; its top ten account for roughly 11%. Sequenced material: CD4+ or CD8+ T cells sorted from blood, taken in a trial of the OX40 agonist ivuxolimab. These receptors were taken from an adult with an advanced solid tumor such as melanoma, head and neck, liver or kidney cancer.

J is TRBJ1-5 and V is TRBV19; D is unresolved. The germline V gene encodes CDR1 LNHDA and CDR2 SQIVND (reference sequence). This CDR3 spans 14 amino acids. Trimming stripped 4 bases from V and 5 bases from J, with 12 bases between. CDR3: CASSRRDNYQPQHF. The CDR3 nucleotides read TGTGCCAGTAGTAGGCGAGACAATTATCAGCCCCAGCATTTT.

This chain links TRBV11-2 with TRBJ1-5; D is possibly TRBD1 (6 bases). The CDR3 length is 15 residues. CDR1 and CDR2 (germline): SGHAT, FQNNGV. Trimming left V 1 base short and J 2 bases short, with 9 bases between. The CDR3 sequence is CASSLGEGGNQPQHF. The CDR3 nucleotides are TGTGCCAGCAGCTTAGGAGAGGGGGGCAATCAGCCCCAGCATTTT. The whole variable domain, remainder taken from reference TRBV11-2 and TRBJ1-5, is EAGVAQSPRYKIIEKRQSVAFWCNPISGHATLYWYQQILGQGPKLLIQFQNNGVVDDSQLPKDRFSAERLKGVDSTLKIQPAKLEDSAVYLCASSLGEGGNQPQHFGDGTRLSIL.

This chain joins TRBV4-1 and TRBJ1-6, with D unclear. Looked up from germline, CDR1 is MGHRA and CDR2 is YSYEKL. The V end was cut by 0 bases, the J end by 7 bases, with 10 bases between. The CDR3 covers 15 residues. The CDR3 spells CASSQEIRPNSPLHF. DNA for the CDR3: TGCGCCAGCAGCCAAGAGATACGGCCCAATTCACCCCTCCACTTT.

This chain uses TRBV5-1 with TRBJ2-3; 9 nucleotides align to TRBD1. The germline V gene has CDR1 SGHRS and CDR2 YFSETQ. The CDR3 totals 14 residues. V lost 4 bases, J lost 4 bases, and 4 bases stayed unmatched. CDR3 sequence reads: CASSLGQGADTQYF. CDR3 DNA: TGCGCCAGCAGCCTGGGACAGGGCGCAGATACGCAGTATTTT.

This clone was recorded once. The gene calls are TRBV9 and TRBJ1-3, with D unclear. Trimming removed 2 bases from V and 0 bases from J, with 12 bases in between. The CDR3 has 16 residues. CDR1 and CDR2 (germline): SGDLS, YYNGEE. The CDR3: CASSVTVLSSGNTIYF. CDR3 nucleotides: TGTGCCAGCAGCGTTACAGTTCTGAGCTCTGGAAACACCATATATTTT.

The chain uses TRBV29-1 and TRBJ2-5, with a tentative D call TRBD1 (6 bases). The germline V gene has CDR1 SQVTM and CDR2 ANQGSEA. The CDR3 length is 12 residues. V gave up 6 bases and J gave up 1 base, with 9 bases separating them. Written as DNA, the CDR3 is TGCAGCGTAGAGGACAGCCAAGAGACCCAGTACTTC. Its protein product is CSVEDSQETQYF.

The rearrangement joins TRBV28 to TRBJ1-5; D is unresolved. Deletions cut 3 bases from V and 2 bases from J, with 11 bases between. The CDR3 sequence is 15 residues long. In germline, CDR1 is MDHEN, CDR2 SYDVKM. The CDR3 sequence: CASSFVRQGNQPQHF. CDR3 DNA: TGTGCCAGCAGTTTTGTCAGGCAGGGCAATCAGCCCCAGCATTTT.

This chain links TRBV27 with TRBJ2-7, with 9 bases fitting TRBD1. Germline V gene sequence: CDR1 MNHEY, CDR2 SMNVEV (reference sequence). V shed 6 bases, J shed 5 bases, and the junction held 17 bases outside the gene matches. The CDR3 covers 17 residues. The CDR3 spells CASRSGGLGQGNHEQYF. DNA for the CDR3: TGTGCCAGCAGATCAGGGGGCTTGGGACAGGGCAACCACGAGCAGTACTTC.

The rearrangement joins TRBV5-8 to TRBJ2-7; 9 bases are shared with TRBD2. Germline V CDR1 and CDR2: SGHTS, YDEGEE. There are 15 residues in the CDR3. J was trimmed by 0 bases and V by 6 bases; bases with no gene match: 7. CDR3 DNA sequence: TGTGCCAGCATCCCCGCGGGAGGGCTCTCCTACGAGCAGTACTTC. Protein product: CASIPAGGLSYEQYF.

V usage is TRBV11-2 and J usage is TRBJ2-7; no clear D gene. V was shortened by 1 base and J by 2 bases, with 12 bases between the two germline ends. The CDR3 sequence is 15 residues long. Germline V CDR1 and CDR2: SGHAT, FQNNGV. CDR3 amino acids: CASSLVASGAYEQYF. The CDR3 DNA reads as TGTGCCAGCAGCTTAGTAGCTAGTGGGGCCTACGAGCAGTACTTC. The whole variable domain, remainder taken from reference TRBV11-2 and TRBJ2-7, is EAGVAQSPRYKIIEKRQSVAFWCNPISGHATLYWYQQILGQGPKLLIQFQNNGVVDDSQLPKDRFSAERLKGVDSTLKIQPAKLEDSAVYLCASSLVASGAYEQYFGPGTRLTVT.

The chain couples TRBV5-6 to TRBJ1-4, with D perhaps matching TRBD1 (5 bases). This CDR3 spans 14 amino acids. CDR1 is SGHDT, CDR2 YYEEEE, per germline. Trimming took off 3 bases at V and 8 bases at J, with 14 bases between the two ends. The CDR3 DNA follows: TGTGCCAGCAGCTGGGCCACCGGGGGGGAAAAACTGTTTTTT. Residues: CASSWATGGEKLFF.

V gene TRBV2 combines with J gene TRBJ2-5; 7 nucleotides match TRBD1. J lost 4 bases, V lost 1 base, and 6 bases had no gene match. CDR1 and CDR2 from the germline V gene are SNHLY and FYNNEI. The CDR3 spans 15 residues. The CDR3 is CASSEGQGVVETQYF. In DNA form, the CDR3 reads TGTGCCAGCAGTGAAGGACAGGGCGTAGTAGAGACCCAGTACTTC.

This chain connects TRBV19 to TRBJ2-1; the match to TRBD2 covers 10 bases. V lost 2 bases to trimming and J lost 4 bases; unmatched junction nucleotides: 8. The germline V gene encodes CDR1 LNHDA and CDR2 SQIVND (reference sequence). The CDR3 extends over 17 amino acids. As DNA, the CDR3 is TGTGCCAGTAGTATAATCCCTTTAGCGGGGGGTTACAATGAGCAGTTCTTC. This gives the protein CASSIIPLAGGYNEQFF.

The chain is built from TRBV6-1 and TRBJ1-2; D gene uncertain. This CDR3 region has 13 residues. In germline, CDR1 is MNHNS, CDR2 SASEGT. V was clipped by 6 bases and J by 4 bases, with 12 bases between them. In nucleotides, the CDR3 is TGTGCCAGCAGGAAGGCCGACGGCTATGGCTACACCTTC. The encoded protein is CASRKADGYGYTF.

The chain links TRBV7-3 to TRBJ1-5, with 9 bases aligning to TRBD1. V lost 2 bases and J lost 7; bases outside the gene matches: 6. The CDR3 runs to 15 residues. Germline V gene lookup returns CDR1 SGHTA and CDR2 FQGTGA. CDR3 loop: CASSLGTGRYQPQHF. The CDR3 DNA follows: TGTGCCAGCAGCTTAGGGACAGGGCGATACCAGCCCCAGCATTTT.

In its sample, this clone was seen once. The genes are TRBV9 and TRBJ2-1, with 8 nucleotides matching TRBD2. J was trimmed by 9 bases and V by 4 bases; bases with no gene match: 12. Looked up from germline, CDR1 is SGDLS and CDR2 is YYNGEE. The CDR3 loop spans 15 amino acids. The CDR3 nucleotides read TGTGCCAGCAGCCCAAGGGGACTAGTTATGGGTGAGCAGTTCTTC. This codes for CASSPRGLVMGEQFF.

This rearrangement joins TRBV11-3 to TRBJ2-7, with TRBD1 identical over 7 bases. The CDR3 consists of 15 residues. V lost 3 bases and J lost 3; bases outside the gene matches: 8. The germline V gene encodes CDR1 SGHNT and CDR2 YENEEA. The CDR3 sequence: CASSLYYGTDYEQYF. In nucleotides, the CDR3 is TGTGCCAGCAGCTTGTATTATGGGACAGACTACGAGCAGTACTTC.

In nucleotides, the CDR3 is TGTGCCAGCAGTGACTCGTTAGCTGGGTCAGATACGCAGTATTTT. Its protein product is CASSDSLAGSDTQYF. The gene calls are TRBV6-4 and TRBJ2-3; D not resolved. The germline V and J ends were trimmed by 0 bases and 4 bases, with 11 bases remaining between them. Germline V lookup: CDR1 MRHNA, CDR2 SNTAGT. The CDR3 has 15 amino acids.

The chain couples TRBV5-1 to TRBJ1-4; tentative D call: TRBD1 (5 bases). Germline V lookup: CDR1 SGHRS, CDR2 YFSETQ. CDR3 length: 15 residues. V lost 2 bases, J lost 2 bases, and 10 bases lay in between. The CDR3 bases are TGCGCCAGCAGCTTCCAGGGATCCACTAATGAAAAACTGTTTTTT. This gives the protein CASSFQGSTNEKLFF.

This chain connects TRBV6-5 to TRBJ2-7; no firm D call. V gave up 7 bases and J gave up 1 base, with 8 bases separating them. CDR1 and CDR2 (germline): MNHEY, SVGAGI. The CDR3 is made up of 12 amino acids. The CDR3: CASTTTSYEQYF. The CDR3 DNA reads as TGTGCCAGCACGACAACGTCCTACGAGCAGTACTTC.

The chain carries TRBV6-1 and TRBJ1-2; no definite D call. Germline V lookup: CDR1 MNHNS, CDR2 SASEGT. V was clipped by 4 bases and J by 3 bases, with 9 bases between them. This CDR3 is 13 amino acids long. The DNA of the CDR3 is TGTGCCAGCAGTGCAACAGCCCACTATGGCTACACCTTC. Amino acid sequence: CASSATAHYGYTF.

About this clone itself: An end of the junction differs from the germline gene, which may be a read error. The V call is TRBV6-5, the J call TRBJ1-1; D possibly corresponds to TRBD1 (6 bases). Germline V CDR1 and CDR2: MNHEY, SVGAGI. The CDR3 spans 13 residues. CDR3 amino acids: CASIYRDGAEAFF. The CDR3, as DNA: TGTGCCAGCATTTACAGGGACGGGGCTGAAGCTTTCTTT.

This chain uses TRBV6-4 with TRBJ2-1; 7 bases map to TRBD2. The CDR3 is 15 amino acids. The ends lost 2 bases at V and 7 bases at J; junction bases unmatched: 8. CDR1 and CDR2 from the germline V gene are MRHNA and SNTAGT. CDR3 in DNA: TGTGCCAGCAGTGACAAAGGTCAGGGAGGGAATGAGCAGTTCTTC. As protein: CASSDKGQGGNEQFF.

V usage is TRBV28 and J usage is TRBJ2-5; weak D call: TRBD1 (6 bases). The end of the DNA aligns better with TRBJ2-7, so the J call may be wrong. From germline, CDR1 is MDHEN and CDR2 SYDVKM. This CDR3 spans 13 amino acids. The CDR3 is CASSQDSSYEQYF. The DNA of the CDR3 is TGTGCCAGCAGCCAGGACAGTTCGTACGAGCAGTACTTC.

The V call is TRBV6-4, the J call TRBJ2-3, with 7 bases that match TRBD1. V lost 5 bases, J lost 2 bases, and 7 bases stayed unmatched. The CDR3 runs to 15 residues. Germline V gives CDR1 MRHNA, CDR2 SNTAGT. The CDR3 sequence: CASSRDRLSTDTQYF. The DNA of the CDR3 is TGTGCCAGCAGTAGGGACAGACTTTCCACAGATACGCAGTATTTT.

This chain links TRBV21-1 with TRBJ1-2; TRBD1, as called in the table, went unchecked against the DNA. TRBV21-1 is annotated as a pseudogene. This CDR3 is 12 amino acids long. In nucleotides, the CDR3 is TGTGCCAGCAGGGGACAGGGCCATGGCTACACCTTC. Protein product: CASRGQGHGYTF.

V is TRBV29-1 and J is TRBJ2-3; perhaps TRBD1 as D (7 bases). V was trimmed by 8 bases and J by 5 bases, leaving 14 bases between them. This CDR3 spans 12 amino acids. Germline V gene sequence: CDR1 SQVTM, CDR2 ANQGSEA. This CDR3 reads CSPRGAGDTQYF. The CDR3 nucleotides are TGCAGCCCCAGGGGGGCCGGAGATACGCAGTATTTT.